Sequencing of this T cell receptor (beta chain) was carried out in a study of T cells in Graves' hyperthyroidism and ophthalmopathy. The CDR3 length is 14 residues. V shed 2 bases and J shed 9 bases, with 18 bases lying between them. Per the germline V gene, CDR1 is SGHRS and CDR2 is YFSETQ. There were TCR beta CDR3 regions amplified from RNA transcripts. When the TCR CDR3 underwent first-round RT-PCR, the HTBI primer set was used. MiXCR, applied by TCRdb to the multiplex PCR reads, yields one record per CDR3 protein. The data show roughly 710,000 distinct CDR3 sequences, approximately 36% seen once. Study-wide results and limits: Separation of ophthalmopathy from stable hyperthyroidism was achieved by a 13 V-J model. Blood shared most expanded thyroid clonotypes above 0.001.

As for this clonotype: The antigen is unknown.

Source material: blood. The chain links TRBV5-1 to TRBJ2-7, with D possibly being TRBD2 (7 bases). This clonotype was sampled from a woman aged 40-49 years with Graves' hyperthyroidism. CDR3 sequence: CASSFEGGRLTQYF. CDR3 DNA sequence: TGCGCCAGCAGCTTCGAGGGGGGGAGGCTCACGCAGTACTTC.